This TCR beta chain derives from a study of tumor-infiltrating lymphocytes in primary liver carcinoma. Findings and limits, study-wide: Pairs of tumor regions overlapped more than tumor-adjacent and tumor-blood pairs did.

TCR beta cDNA was prepared out of 450 to 500 ng total RNA by means of a constant-region primer. A slightly modified ARM-PCR protocol with three nested multiplex PCR rounds produced these TCR beta libraries. Primers for the first two PCR rounds were TRBV1-TRBV30 forward primers and a C-beta reverse primer (roughly 10 cycles per round). Via MiXCR, TCRdb re-called the multiplex PCR reads, giving one row per CDR3 protein. The data hold about 330,000 distinct CDR3 sequences, with approximately 65% observed a single time. The authors took blood RNA from unsorted whole blood and also extracted germline DNA. About this clonotype: The antigen is undetermined. Relative to the germline gene, one junction end is altered; a read error may explain this.

The CDR3 sequence is 14 residues long. CDR1 and CDR2 (germline): SQVTM, ANQGSEA. Material for sequencing was peripheral blood. This rearrangement joins TRBV29-1 to TRBJ1-2; a weak D match, TRBD1 (5 bases). The receptor was derived from a man in his forties with primary liver carcinoma and hepatitis B virus infection. In nucleotides, the CDR3 is TGCTGCGTTTCAGGGCAGTCTGGCCCCTATGGCTATACCTTC. This sequence encodes CCVSGQSGPYGYTF.